One sample yielded the 24 T cell receptor beta chains listed below, sequenced in a study of blood T cell repertoires in COVID-19. Method: immunoSEQ multiplex PCR; TCRdb's copy keeps in-frame clones and lacks some. The sample includes almost 250,000 clones, roughly 86% seen only once; the top ten take 1.5% to 2%. The sequencing sample was made of peripheral blood. These receptors were taken from a woman aged 60-70 years who had recovered from COVID-19.

The CDR3 region has the DNA TGTGCCACCAGCAGGTATACGGACATCGGCTATGGCTACACCTTC. It codes for CATSRYTDIGYGYTF. This chain connects TRBV15 to TRBJ1-2, with a possible D match to TRBD1 (5 bases). Germline CDR1 is LNHNV and CDR2 is YYDKDF (reference sequence). Trimming cost V 3 bases and J 4 bases, with 15 bases left between them. This CDR3 has 15 residues.

J is TRBJ1-2 and V is TRBV5-1; D is undetermined. The germline V and J ends were trimmed by 5 bases and 0 bases, with 8 bases remaining between them. This CDR3 comprises 13 residues. From germline, CDR1 is SGHRS and CDR2 YFSETQ. Here the CDR3 reads CASSPRANYGYTF. DNA of the CDR3: TGCGCCAGCAGTCCCCGGGCTAACTATGGCTACACCTTC.

The gene calls are TRBV29-1 and TRBJ2-4, with no clear D. The CDR3 is made up of 11 amino acids. CDR1 and CDR2 from the germline V gene are SQVTM and ANQGSEA. V was trimmed by 4 bases and J by 8 bases, leaving 9 bases between them. The CDR3 bases are TGCAGCGTTGGAGCCACCGACATTCAGTACTTC. This translates into CSVGATDIQYF. Together with reference TRBV29-1 and TRBJ2-4, the CDR3 gives the full variable domain: SAVISQKPSRDICQRGTSLTIQCQVDSQVTMMFWYRQQPGQSLTLIATANQGSEATYESGFVIDKFPISRPNLTFSTLTVSNMSPEDSSIYLCSVGATDIQYFGAGTRLSVL.

CDR3 sequence: CASSSWTALGQPQHF. The CDR3 region has the DNA TGTGCCAGCAGTTCTTGGACAGCTTTAGGTCAGCCCCAGCATTTT. The chain is built from TRBV28 and TRBJ1-5; perhaps TRBD1 as D (6 bases). The germline V and J ends were trimmed by 4 bases and 6 bases, with 16 bases remaining between them. This CDR3 region has 15 residues. The germline V gene has CDR1 MDHEN and CDR2 SYDVKM.

This chain connects TRBV7-3 to TRBJ1-6; D unresolved. This CDR3 is built from 14 residues. The germline V and J ends were trimmed by 2 bases and 8 bases, with 10 bases remaining between them. Per germline, CDR1 SGHTA and CDR2 FQGTGA. The CDR3 DNA sequence: TGTGCCAGCAGCTTAGGGAGCCTTTATTCACCCCTCCACTTT. It specifies CASSLGSLYSPLHF.

The rearrangement joins TRBV28 to TRBJ2-7, with 9 bases aligning to TRBD1. Germline CDR1 reads MDHEN; CDR2 reads SYDVKM. This CDR3 is 13 amino acids long. With 7 bases clipped from V and 6 bases from J, the junction kept 7 bases outside the gene matches. Here the CDR3 reads CASIMDRGSEQYF. The CDR3 nucleotides read TGTGCCAGCATTATGGACAGGGGCAGCGAGCAGTACTTC.

The chain has TRBV4-3 and TRBJ2-2, with TRBD1 as a possible D gene (5 bases). V was clipped by 2 bases and J by 0 bases, with 7 bases between them. Germline assignment: CDR1 LGHNA and CDR2 YSLEER. CDR3 length: 15 residues. CDR3 sequence reads: CASSQLTANTGELFF. CDR3 sequence (DNA): TGCGCCAGCAGCCAATTGACAGCGAACACCGGGGAGCTGTTTTTT.

The CDR3 reads CASSRDREYNEQFF. The CDR3 region has the DNA TGCGCCAGCAGCCGGGACAGGGAGTACAATGAGCAGTTCTTC. This chain links TRBV5-1 with TRBJ2-1, with 9 bases aligning to TRBD1. Germline lookup yields CDR1 SGHRS and CDR2 YFSETQ. Trimming took 4 bases from V and 4 from J; bases not matched to a gene: 3. The CDR3 runs to 14 residues.

The V call is TRBV5-1, the J call TRBJ2-7, with 7 bases that match TRBD2. The germline V gene has CDR1 SGHRS and CDR2 YFSETQ. Trimming took 3 bases from V and 3 from J; bases not matched to a gene: 9. The CDR3 length is 15 residues. Here the CDR3 reads CASSSTEAGRYEQYF. CDR3 in DNA: TGCGCCAGCAGCTCGACAGAAGCGGGGCGCTACGAGCAGTACTTC.

The chain links TRBV27 to TRBJ1-4; no firm D call. The V end was cut by 5 bases, the J end by 7 bases, with 8 bases between. This CDR3 contains 12 residues. The germline V gene encodes CDR1 MNHEY and CDR2 SMNVEV (reference sequence). CDR3: CASSPHGEKLFF. CDR3 nucleotide sequence: TGTGCCAGCAGTCCGCACGGTGAAAAACTGTTTTTT.

The chain uses TRBV24-1 and TRBJ1-4; 9 bases align to TRBD1. The V gene's germline CDR1 is KGHDR and CDR2 SFDVKD. The CDR3 runs 12 residues. J lost 15 bases, V lost 4 bases, and 5 bases had no gene match. CDR3 residues: CATSDPGQGVFF. The CDR3 DNA sequence: TGTGCCACCAGTGACCCGGGACAGGGTGTGTTTTTT.

This clone came up once. This chain links TRBV28 with TRBJ1-2; 7 bases agree with TRBD1. The V and J ends lost 5 bases and 0 bases, in that order; junction bases with no gene match: 6. CDR1 and CDR2 (germline): MDHEN, SYDVKM. The CDR3 extends over 15 amino acids. The DNA for the CDR3 is TGTGCCAGCAGTGATAACAGGGGAGCTAACTATGGCTACACCTTC. Encoded protein: CASSDNRGANYGYTF.

The chain couples TRBV9 to TRBJ1-1; TRBD1 matches 9 bases. Germline V lookup: CDR1 SGDLS, CDR2 YYNGEE. V lost 2 bases and J lost 1; bases outside the gene matches: 9. The CDR3 sequence is 17 residues long. CDR3 in amino acids: CASSVGRTGAGNTEAFF. The CDR3, as DNA: TGTGCCAGCAGCGTGGGGAGGACAGGGGCAGGGAACACTGAAGCTTTCTTT. Full variable domain (remainder filled in from reference TRBV9 and TRBJ1-1): DSGVTQTPKHLITATGQRVTLRCSPRSGDLSVYWYQQSLDQGLQFLIQYYNGEERAKGNILERFSAQQFPDLHSELNLSSLELGDSALYFCASSVGRTGAGNTEAFFGQGTRLTVV.

The genes are TRBV5-4 and TRBJ1-1, with unresolved D. The CDR3 has 13 residues. V dropped 0 bases and J dropped 3 bases, with 6 bases sitting between them. The germline V gene encodes CDR1 SGHNT and CDR2 YYREEE (reference sequence). Here the CDR3 DNA reads TGTGCCAGCAGCTTGGGGCAGGACACTGAAGCTTTCTTT. Its translation is CASSLGQDTEAFF.

The rearrangement links TRBV7-9 to TRBJ2-2, with 11 bases aligning to TRBD2. V shed 5 bases, J shed 3 bases, and the junction held 2 bases outside the gene matches. CDR1 and CDR2 from the germline V gene are SEHNR and FQNEAQ (reference sequence). There are 15 residues in the CDR3. CDR3: CASSRSGGDTGELFF. As DNA, the CDR3 is TGTGCCAGCAGCCGTAGCGGGGGGGACACCGGGGAGCTGTTTTTT.

The count of this clone is one. This chain connects TRBV5-1 to TRBJ2-7; maybe TRBD1 (7 bases). The CDR3 sequence is 14 residues long. V was cut by 4 bases and J by 6 bases, with 17 bases left in between. Per the germline V gene, CDR1 is SGHRS and CDR2 is YFSETQ. CDR3 sequence (DNA): TGCGCCAGCAGCCGGACAGGAGGGGACGGCGAGCAGTACTTC. Amino acid sequence: CASSRTGGDGEQYF. Using reference TRBV5-1 and TRBJ2-7 for the parts outside the CDR3, the full variable domain is KAGVTQTPRYLIKTRGQQVTLSCSPISGHRSVSWYQQTPGQGLQFLFEYFSETQRNKGNFPGRFSGRQFSNSRSEMNVSTLELGDSALYLCASSRTGGDGEQYFGPGTRLTVT.

This clone appeared once. The sample carries other DNA sequences with the same CDR3. V usage is TRBV4-2 and J usage is TRBJ2-7; the match to TRBD2 covers 7 bases. This CDR3 spans 14 amino acids. The germline V gene encodes CDR1 LGHNA and CDR2 YNFKEQ. Trimming removed 1 base from V and 1 base from J; junction bases left unmatched: 1. The CDR3, as DNA: TGTGCCAGCAGCCAAGCGGGGGGATCCTACGAGCAGTACTTC. Its translation is CASSQAGGSYEQYF.

The chain joins TRBV18 to TRBJ2-7; the D gene is possibly TRBD2 (5 bases). The CDR3 contains 14 residues. Trimming pared 2 bases from V and 5 bases from J, leaving 13 bases between. Germline-derived CDR1 and CDR2 are KGHSH and LQKENI. The CDR3 region has the DNA TGTGCCAGCTCACCATCCGACGGAGCGGACGAGCAGTACTTC. This encodes CASSPSDGADEQYF.

The CDR3 region is CASSGAGGDHGELFF. The CDR3 nucleotides read TGTGCCAGCAGCGGAGCGGGGGGGGACCACGGGGAGCTGTTTTTT. The genes are TRBV6-5 and TRBJ2-2; 10 nucleotides line up with TRBD2. In germline, CDR1 is MNHEY, CDR2 SVGAGI. The CDR3 is 15 residues long. J was trimmed by 7 bases and V by 6 bases; bases with no gene match: 8.

J is TRBJ1-2 and V is TRBV25-1, with a possible D match to TRBD1 (5 bases). This CDR3 contains 15 residues. Trimming took 1 base from V and 5 from J, leaving 14 bases between them. Per the germline V gene, CDR1 is MGHDK and CDR2 is SYGVNS. The CDR3 DNA follows: TGTGCCAGCAGTGAATGGGGAGGGGTGTGGTATGGCTACACCTTC. It encodes CASSEWGGVWYGYTF.

In this sample, this clone turned up once. The rearrangement uses TRBV7-6 and TRBJ1-1, with D perhaps TRBD1 (6 bases). The CDR3 loop spans 14 amino acids. Germline CDR1 and CDR2: SGHVS and FNYEAQ. V was shortened by 4 bases and J by 0 bases, with 9 bases between the two germline ends. The CDR3 coding sequence is TGTGCCAGCAGCTCCACAGGGATGAACACTGAAGCTTTCTTT. It translates to CASSSTGMNTEAFF.

A few counts support this clone. The rearrangement links TRBV3-1 (or the pseudogene TRBV3-2) to TRBJ2-1, with D tentatively TRBD2 (6 bases). Trimming stripped 4 bases from V and 2 bases from J, with 15 bases between. Germline assignment: CDR1 LGHDT and CDR2 YNNKEL (reference sequence). The CDR3 totals 16 residues. The CDR3 loop is CASSPLAIGTYNEQFF. For the CDR3, the DNA is TGTGCCAGCAGCCCCCTAGCGATCGGCACCTACAATGAGCAGTTCTTC.

The V and J genes are TRBV27 and TRBJ2-7; the D gene is possibly TRBD2 (7 bases). The germline V gene encodes CDR1 MNHEY and CDR2 SMNVEV (reference sequence). The germline V and J ends were trimmed by 6 bases and 4 bases, with 16 bases remaining between them. The CDR3 totals 14 residues. CDR3 amino acids: CASSWTGGGYEQYF. CDR3 in DNA: TGTGCCAGCAGCTGGACGGGGGGCGGGTACGAGCAGTACTTC.

The gene calls are TRBV2 and TRBJ2-3; TRBD2 matches at 13 bases. In germline, CDR1 is SNHLY, CDR2 FYNNEI. The CDR3 has 15 residues. Trimming took 7 bases from V and 1 from J; bases not matched to a gene: 2. The CDR3 nucleotides read TGTGCCAGCATAGGACTAGCGGGAGGCACAGATACGCAGTATTTT. Protein product: CASIGLAGGTDTQYF.